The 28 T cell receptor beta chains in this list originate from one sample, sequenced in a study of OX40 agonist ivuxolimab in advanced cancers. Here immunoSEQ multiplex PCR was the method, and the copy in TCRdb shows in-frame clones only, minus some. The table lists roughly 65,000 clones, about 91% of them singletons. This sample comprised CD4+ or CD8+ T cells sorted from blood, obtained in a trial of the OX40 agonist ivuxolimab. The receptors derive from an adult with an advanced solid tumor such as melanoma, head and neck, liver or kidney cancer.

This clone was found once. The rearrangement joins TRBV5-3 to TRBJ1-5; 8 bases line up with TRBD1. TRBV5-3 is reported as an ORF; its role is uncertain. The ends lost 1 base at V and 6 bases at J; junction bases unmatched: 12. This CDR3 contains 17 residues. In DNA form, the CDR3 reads TGTGCCAGAAGCTTGAGAGCCCACAGGGGGTTAGGTCAGCCCCAGCATTTT. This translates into CARSLRAHRGLGQPQHF.

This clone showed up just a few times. CDR3 sequence reads: CASSARVGNSPLHF. The CDR3 DNA is TGTGCCAGCAGCGCCAGGGTGGGTAATTCACCCCTCCACTTT. The chain uses TRBV9 and TRBJ1-6; perhaps TRBD1 as D (5 bases). CDR1 is SGDLS and CDR2 is YYNGEE in the germline V gene. The CDR3 extends over 14 amino acids. V was shortened by 3 bases and J by 6 bases, with 10 bases between the two germline ends.

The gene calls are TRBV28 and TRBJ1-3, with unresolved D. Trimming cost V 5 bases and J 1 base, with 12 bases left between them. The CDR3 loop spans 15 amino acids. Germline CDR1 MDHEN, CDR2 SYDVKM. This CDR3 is CASSPSDTSGNTIYF. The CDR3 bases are TGTGCCAGCAGTCCCAGCGACACGTCTGGAAACACCATATATTTT.

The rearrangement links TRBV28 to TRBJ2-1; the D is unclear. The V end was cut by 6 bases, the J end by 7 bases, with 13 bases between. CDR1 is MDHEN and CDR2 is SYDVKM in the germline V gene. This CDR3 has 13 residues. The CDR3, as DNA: TGTGCCAGCAGCCCCCCGGTGAGAAATGAGCAGTTCTTC. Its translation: CASSPPVRNEQFF.

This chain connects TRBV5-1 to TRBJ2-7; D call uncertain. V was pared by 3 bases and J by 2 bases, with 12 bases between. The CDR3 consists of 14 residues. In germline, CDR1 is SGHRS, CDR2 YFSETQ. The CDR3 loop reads CASSSGPPTYEQYF. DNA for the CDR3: TGCGCCAGCAGCTCCGGACCACCCACCTACGAGCAGTACTTC.

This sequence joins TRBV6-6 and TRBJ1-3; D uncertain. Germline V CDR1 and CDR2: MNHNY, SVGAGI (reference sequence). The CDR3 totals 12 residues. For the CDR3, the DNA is TGTGGAGGGAGTTTTGGAGGAAACACCATATATTTT. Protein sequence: CGGSFGGNTIYF.

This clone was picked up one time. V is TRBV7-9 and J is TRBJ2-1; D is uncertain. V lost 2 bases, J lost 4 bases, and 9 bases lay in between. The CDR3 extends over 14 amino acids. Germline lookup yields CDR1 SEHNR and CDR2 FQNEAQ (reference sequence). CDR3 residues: CASSLSFSYNEQFF. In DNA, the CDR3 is TGTGCCAGCAGCTTAAGCTTTTCTTACAATGAGCAGTTCTTC.

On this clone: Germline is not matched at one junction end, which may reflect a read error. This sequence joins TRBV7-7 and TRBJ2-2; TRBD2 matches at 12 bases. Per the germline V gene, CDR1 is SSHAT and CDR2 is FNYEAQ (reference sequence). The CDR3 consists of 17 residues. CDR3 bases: TGTGCTAGCAGCGGAGGACTAGCGGGGATGGGCACCGGGGAGCTGTTTTTT. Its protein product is CASSGGLAGMGTGELFF.

The CDR3 DNA reads as TGTGCCAGCAGCGTAGGGGCGGGGGCGACCACTGAAGCTTTCTTT. Protein sequence: CASSVGAGATTEAFF. The chain joins TRBV9 to TRBJ1-1, with a tentative D call TRBD1 (6 bases). Germline CDR1 and CDR2: SGDLS and YYNGEE. With 0 bases removed from V and 4 bases from J, the gap between germline ends came to 13 bases. The CDR3 extends over 15 amino acids.

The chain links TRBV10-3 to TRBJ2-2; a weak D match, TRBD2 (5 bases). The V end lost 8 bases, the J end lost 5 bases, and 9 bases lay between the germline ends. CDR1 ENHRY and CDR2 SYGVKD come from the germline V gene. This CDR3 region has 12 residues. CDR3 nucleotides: TGTGCCATCGGAGGTGGGACCGGGGAGCTGTTTTTT. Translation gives CAIGGGTGELFF.

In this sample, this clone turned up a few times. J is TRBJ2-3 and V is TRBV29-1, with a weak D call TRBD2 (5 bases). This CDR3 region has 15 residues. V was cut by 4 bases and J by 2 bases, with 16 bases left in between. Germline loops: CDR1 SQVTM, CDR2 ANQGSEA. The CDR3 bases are TGCAGCGTTGGCCCTAGCACCCACCTCACAGATACGCAGTATTTT. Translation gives CSVGPSTHLTDTQYF.

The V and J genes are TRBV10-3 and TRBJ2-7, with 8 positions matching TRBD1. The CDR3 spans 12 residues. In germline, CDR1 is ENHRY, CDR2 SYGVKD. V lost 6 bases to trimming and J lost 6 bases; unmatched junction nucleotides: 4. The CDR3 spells CAISETGGEQYF. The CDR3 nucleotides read TGTGCCATCAGCGAAACAGGGGGCGAGCAGTACTTC.

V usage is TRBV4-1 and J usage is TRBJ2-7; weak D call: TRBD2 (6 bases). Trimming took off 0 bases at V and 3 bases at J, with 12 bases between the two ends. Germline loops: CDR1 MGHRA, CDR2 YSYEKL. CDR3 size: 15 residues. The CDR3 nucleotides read TGCGCCAGCAGCCAAGAGTGGGGAGGAGGCTACGAGCAGTACTTC. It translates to CASSQEWGGGYEQYF.

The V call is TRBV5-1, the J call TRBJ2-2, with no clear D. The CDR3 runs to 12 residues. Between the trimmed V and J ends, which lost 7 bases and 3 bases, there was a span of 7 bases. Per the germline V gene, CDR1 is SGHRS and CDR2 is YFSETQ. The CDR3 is CASDSHTGELFF. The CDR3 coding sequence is TGCGCCAGCGATTCGCACACCGGGGAGCTGTTTTTT.

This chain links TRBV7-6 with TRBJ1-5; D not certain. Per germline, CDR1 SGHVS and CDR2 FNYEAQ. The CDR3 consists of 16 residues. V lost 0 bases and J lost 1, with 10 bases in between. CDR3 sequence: CASSLAAPSSNQPQHF. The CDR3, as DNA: TGTGCCAGCAGCTTAGCTGCACCTAGCAGCAATCAGCCCCAGCATTTT.

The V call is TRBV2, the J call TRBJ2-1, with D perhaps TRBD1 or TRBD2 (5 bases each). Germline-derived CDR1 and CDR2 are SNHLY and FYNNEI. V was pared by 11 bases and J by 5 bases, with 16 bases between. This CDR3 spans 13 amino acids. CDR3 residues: CAGSRGRDNEQFF. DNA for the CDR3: TGTGCCGGATCACGGGGACGTGACAATGAGCAGTTCTTC. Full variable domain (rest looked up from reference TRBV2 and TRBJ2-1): EPEVTQTPSHQVTQMGQEVILRCVPISNHLYFYWYRQILGQKVEFLVSFYNNEISEKSEIFDDQFSVERPDGSNFTLKIRSTKLEDSAMYFCAGSRGRDNEQFFGPGTRLTVL.

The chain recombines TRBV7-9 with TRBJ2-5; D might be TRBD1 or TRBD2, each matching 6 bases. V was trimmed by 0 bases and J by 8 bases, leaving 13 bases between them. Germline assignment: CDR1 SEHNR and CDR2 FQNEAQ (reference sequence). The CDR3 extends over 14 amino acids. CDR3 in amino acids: CASSLAGAGGTQYF. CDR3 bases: TGTGCCAGCAGCTTAGCGGGGGCCGGGGGTACCCAGTACTTC.

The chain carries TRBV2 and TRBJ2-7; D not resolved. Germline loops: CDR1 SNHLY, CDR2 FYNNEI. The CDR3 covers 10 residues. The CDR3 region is CATNPYEQYF. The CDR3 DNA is TGTGCGACGAACCCCTACGAGCAGTACTTC.

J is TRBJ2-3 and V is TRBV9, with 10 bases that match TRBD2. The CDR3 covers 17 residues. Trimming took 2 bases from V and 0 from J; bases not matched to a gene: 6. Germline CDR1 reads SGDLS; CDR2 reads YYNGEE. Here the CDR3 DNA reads TGTGCCAGCAGCGTTGTAGCGGGGGGCCCTAGCACAGATACGCAGTATTTT. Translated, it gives CASSVVAGGPSTDTQYF.

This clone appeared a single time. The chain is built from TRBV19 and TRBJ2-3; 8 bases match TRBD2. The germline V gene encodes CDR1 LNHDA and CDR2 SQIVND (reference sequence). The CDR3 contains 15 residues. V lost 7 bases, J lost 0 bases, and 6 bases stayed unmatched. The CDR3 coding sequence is TGTGCCAGTATCGATAGCGGGGTTAGCACAGATACGCAGTATTTT. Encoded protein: CASIDSGVSTDTQYF. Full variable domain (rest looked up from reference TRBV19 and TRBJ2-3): DGGITQSPKYLFRKEGQNVTLSCEQNLNHDAMYWYRQDPGQGLRLIYYSQIVNDFQKGDIAEGYSVSREKKESFPLTVTSAQKNPTAFYLCASIDSGVSTDTQYFGPGTRLTVL.

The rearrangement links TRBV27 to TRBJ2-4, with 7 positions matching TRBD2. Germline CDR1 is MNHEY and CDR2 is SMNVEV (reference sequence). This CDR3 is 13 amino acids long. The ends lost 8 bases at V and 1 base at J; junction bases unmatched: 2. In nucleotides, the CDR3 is TGTGCCAGCTGGGAGGGGGCCAAAAACATTCAGTACTTC. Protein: CASWEGAKNIQYF.

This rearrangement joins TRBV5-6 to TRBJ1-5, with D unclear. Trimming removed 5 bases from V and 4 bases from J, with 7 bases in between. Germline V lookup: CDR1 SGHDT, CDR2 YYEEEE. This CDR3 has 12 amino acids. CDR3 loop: CASSFYNQPQHF. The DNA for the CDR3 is TGTGCCAGCAGTTTCTATAATCAGCCCCAGCATTTT.

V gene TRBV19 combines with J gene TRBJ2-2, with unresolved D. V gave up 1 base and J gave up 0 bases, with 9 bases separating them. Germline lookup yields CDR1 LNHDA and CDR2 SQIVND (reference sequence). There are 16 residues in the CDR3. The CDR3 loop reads CASSIGQLTNTGELFF. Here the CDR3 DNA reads TGTGCCAGTAGTATAGGTCAGCTGACGAACACCGGGGAGCTGTTTTTT.

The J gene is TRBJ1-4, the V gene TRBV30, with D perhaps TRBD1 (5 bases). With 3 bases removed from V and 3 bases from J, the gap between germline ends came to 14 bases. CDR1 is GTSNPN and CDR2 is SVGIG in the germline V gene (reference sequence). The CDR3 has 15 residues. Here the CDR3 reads CAWSPDSGSNEKLFF. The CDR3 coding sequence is TGTGCCTGGAGCCCTGACAGCGGGTCTAATGAAAAACTGTTTTTT.

The CDR3 nucleotides are TGTGCCATCCGTGGGGAGGGGGAGACCCAGTACTTC. It specifies CAIRGEGETQYF. The genes are TRBV10-3 and TRBJ2-5; 7 bases are a match to TRBD2. There are 12 residues in the CDR3. Germline-derived CDR1 and CDR2 are ENHRY and SYGVKD. V gave up 8 bases and J gave up 5 bases; unmatched junction bases: 5.

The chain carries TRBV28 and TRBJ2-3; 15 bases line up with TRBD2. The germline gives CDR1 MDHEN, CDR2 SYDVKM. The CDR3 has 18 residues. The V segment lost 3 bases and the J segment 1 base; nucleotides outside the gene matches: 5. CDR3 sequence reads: CASSFPGLAGGRTDTQYF. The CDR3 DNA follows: TGTGCCAGCAGTTTCCCTGGACTAGCGGGAGGGCGCACAGATACGCAGTATTTT.

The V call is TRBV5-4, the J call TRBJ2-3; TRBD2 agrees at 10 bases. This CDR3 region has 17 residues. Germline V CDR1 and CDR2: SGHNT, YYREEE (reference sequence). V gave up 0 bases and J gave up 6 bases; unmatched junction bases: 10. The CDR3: CASSLARLAGVRDTQYF. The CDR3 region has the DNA TGTGCCAGCAGCTTGGCCCGTCTAGCGGGAGTCCGGGATACGCAGTATTTT.

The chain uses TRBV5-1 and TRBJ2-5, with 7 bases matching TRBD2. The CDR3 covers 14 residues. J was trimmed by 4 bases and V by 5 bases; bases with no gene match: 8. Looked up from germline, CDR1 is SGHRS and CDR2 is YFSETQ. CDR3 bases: TGCGCCAGCAGTGACGGACTAGACCCAGAGACCCAGTACTTC. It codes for CASSDGLDPETQYF.